A single sample is the source of the 8 T cell receptor beta chains below, sequenced in a study of T cells after yellow fever vaccination. TCRdb reanalysed the 5' RACE reads using MiXCR and keeps one entry per CDR3 protein. The sample comprises some 120,000 distinct CDR3 sequences, around 8% of which are singletons, and about 25% rests with the top ten. The material was CD8+ T cells sorted from PBMCs, obtained 45 days after the yellow fever booster vaccination. These receptors originate from a man younger than 45 who received the YFV17D yellow fever vaccine.

This chain links TRBV28 with TRBJ2-1, with D perhaps TRBD1 (6 bases). The germline gives CDR1 MDHEN, CDR2 SYDVKM. V was cut by 2 bases and J by 8 bases, with 13 bases left in between. This CDR3 is built from 14 residues. CDR3 coding DNA: TGTGCCAGCAGTTTAACTAGGGGGATTCATGAGCAGTTCTTC. Protein: CASSLTRGIHEQFF.

As regards this clonotype: Possible read error: a much larger clone is one base away. The chain carries TRBV12-3 or TRBV12-4 and TRBJ2-3, with a weak D call TRBD2 (5 bases). The CDR3 spans 13 residues. Here the CDR3 DNA reads TGTGCCAGCAGTACGGCTAGCACAGATGCGCAGTATTTT. This codes for CASSTASTDAQYF.

This clonotype appeared many times. The genes are TRBV12-3 or TRBV12-4 and TRBJ2-2; D is unresolved. Trimming shortened V by 5 bases and J by 1 base, and 8 bases separated the two germline ends. The CDR3 runs 14 residues. The DNA of the CDR3 is TGTGCCAGCAGTGACAACCAGAACACCGGGGAGCTGTTTTTT. Protein: CASSDNQNTGELFF.

In its sample, this clonotype was seen many times. This rearrangement joins TRBV6-1 to TRBJ1-5; D call uncertain. This CDR3 has 14 amino acids. CDR1 is MNHNS and CDR2 is SASEGT in the germline V gene. Trimming removed 7 bases at V and 9 bases at J, with 19 bases between. The CDR3 nucleotides are TGTGCCAGCATGGATGGAACATTTGGGTCGCCCCAGCATTTT. The encoded protein is CASMDGTFGSPQHF.

This sequence joins TRBV7-9 and TRBJ2-2, with a weak D call TRBD2 (6 bases). Trimming shortened V by 5 bases and J by 4 bases, and 11 bases separated the two germline ends. From germline, CDR1 is SEHNR and CDR2 FQNEAQ (reference sequence). The CDR3 covers 14 residues. The chain's CDR3 is CASSPGLTTGELFF. The DNA for the CDR3 is TGTGCCAGCAGCCCGGGACTTACCACCGGGGAGCTGTTTTTT.

This clonotype occurred a few times. This chain joins TRBV20-1 and TRBJ2-7; a possible D gene is TRBD1 (5 bases). Germline V CDR1 and CDR2: DFQATT, SNEGSKA (reference sequence). Trimming left V 2 bases short and J 2 bases short, with 10 bases between. The CDR3 runs 13 residues. The CDR3 coding sequence is TGCAGTGCTAGACCAGGGAAAACCTACGAGCAGTACTTC. Translation gives CSARPGKTYEQYF.

The chain joins TRBV7-9 to TRBJ2-7, with 15 bases fitting TRBD2. CDR1 is SEHNR and CDR2 is FQNEAQ in the germline V gene (reference sequence). The ends lost 4 bases at V and 2 bases at J; junction bases unmatched: 9. The CDR3 is 18 residues long. CDR3 DNA: TGTGCCAGCAGCTCCGGACTAGCGGGAGGGCCCATGGCCTACGAGCAGTACTTC. The encoded protein is CASSSGLAGGPMAYEQYF.

This clonotype appeared many times. The gene calls are TRBV7-8 and TRBJ2-1; 9 nucleotides align to TRBD2. Germline V gene data show CDR1 as SGHVS and CDR2 as FQNEAQ. The CDR3 extends over 16 amino acids. J gave up 4 bases and V 1 base, and 5 bases lay outside the gene matches. CDR3 nucleotide sequence: TGTGCCAGCAGCTTAGTTGGCGGGAGGGTTTACAATGAGCAGTTCTTC. Protein: CASSLVGGRVYNEQFF.